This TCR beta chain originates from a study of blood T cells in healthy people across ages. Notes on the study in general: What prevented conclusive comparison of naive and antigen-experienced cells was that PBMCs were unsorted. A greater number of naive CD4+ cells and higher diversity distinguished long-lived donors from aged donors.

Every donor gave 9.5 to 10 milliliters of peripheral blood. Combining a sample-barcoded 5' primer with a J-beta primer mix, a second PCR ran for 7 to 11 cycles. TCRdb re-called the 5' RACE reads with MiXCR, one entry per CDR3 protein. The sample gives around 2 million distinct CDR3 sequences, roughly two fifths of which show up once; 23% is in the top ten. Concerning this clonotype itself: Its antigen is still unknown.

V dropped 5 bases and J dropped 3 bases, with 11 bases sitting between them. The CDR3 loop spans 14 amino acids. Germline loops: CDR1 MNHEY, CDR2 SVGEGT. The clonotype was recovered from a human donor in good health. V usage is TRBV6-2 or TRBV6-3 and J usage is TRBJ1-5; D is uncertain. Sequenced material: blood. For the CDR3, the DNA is TGTGCCAGCAGTCGTGCCGAGGACAATCAGCCCCAGCATTTT. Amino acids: CASSRAEDNQPQHF.